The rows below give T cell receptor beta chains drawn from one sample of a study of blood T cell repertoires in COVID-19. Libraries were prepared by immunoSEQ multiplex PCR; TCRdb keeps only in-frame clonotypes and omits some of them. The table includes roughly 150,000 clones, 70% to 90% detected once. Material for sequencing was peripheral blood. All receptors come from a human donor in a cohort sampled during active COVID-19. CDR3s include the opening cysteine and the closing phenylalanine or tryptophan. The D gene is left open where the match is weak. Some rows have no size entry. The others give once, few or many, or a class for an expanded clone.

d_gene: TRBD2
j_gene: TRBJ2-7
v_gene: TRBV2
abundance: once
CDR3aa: CASGTSGAYEQYF
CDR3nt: TGTGCCAGCGGGACTAGCGGGGCCTACGAGCAGTACTTC

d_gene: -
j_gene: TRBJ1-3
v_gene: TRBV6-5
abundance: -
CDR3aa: CASTPGGSGNTIYF
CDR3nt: TGTGCCAGCACCCCCGGGGGGTCTGGAAACACCATATATTTT

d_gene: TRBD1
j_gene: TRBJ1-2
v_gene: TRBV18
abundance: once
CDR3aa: CASSPGQGADGYTF
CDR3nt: TGTGCCAGCTCACCAGGGCAGGGGGCAGATGGCTACACCTTC

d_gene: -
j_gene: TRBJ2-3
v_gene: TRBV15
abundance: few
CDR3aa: CATSRAWGGGDTQYF
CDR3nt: TGTGCCACCAGCAGAGCCTGGGGGGGCGGAGATACGCAGTATTTT

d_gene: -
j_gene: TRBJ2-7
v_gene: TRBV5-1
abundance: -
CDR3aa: CASSPGFSYEQYF
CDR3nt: TGCGCCAGCAGCCCGGGGTTCTCCTACGAGCAGTACTTC

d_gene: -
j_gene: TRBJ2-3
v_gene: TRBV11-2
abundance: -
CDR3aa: CASSLLGLHTDTQYF
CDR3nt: TGTGCCAGCAGCCTTTTGGGGCTACACACAGATACGCAGTATTTT

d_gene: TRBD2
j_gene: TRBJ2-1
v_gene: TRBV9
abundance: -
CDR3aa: CASSVDLAGPPEQFF
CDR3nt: TGTGCCAGCAGCGTAGACCTAGCGGGGCCGCCTGAGCAGTTCTTC

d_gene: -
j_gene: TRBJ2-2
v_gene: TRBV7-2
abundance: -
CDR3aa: CASSLGGQWGAGELFF
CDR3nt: TGTGCCAGCAGCTTAGGCGGACAGTGGGGCGCCGGGGAGCTGTTTTTT

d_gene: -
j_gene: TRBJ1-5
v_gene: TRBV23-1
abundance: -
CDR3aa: CASSFRVYSNQPQHF
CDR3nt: TGCGCCAGCAGTTTCAGGGTCTATAGCAATCAGCCCCAGCATTTT

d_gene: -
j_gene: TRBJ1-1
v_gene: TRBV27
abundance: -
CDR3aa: CASSAGFMNTEAFF
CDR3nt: TGTGCCAGCAGCGCGGGTTTTATGAACACTGAAGCTTTCTTT

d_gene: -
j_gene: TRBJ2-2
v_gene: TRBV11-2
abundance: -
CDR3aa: CASSLAGRLVGGELFF
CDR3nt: TGTGCCAGCAGCTTAGCGGGAAGACTAGTTGGCGGGGAGCTGTTTTTT

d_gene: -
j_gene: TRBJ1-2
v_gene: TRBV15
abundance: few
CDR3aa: CATSMTENYGYTF
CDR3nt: TGTGCCACCAGCATGACGGAGAACTATGGCTACACCTTC

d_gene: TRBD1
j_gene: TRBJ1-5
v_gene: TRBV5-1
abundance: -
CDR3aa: CASSLTGTGSNQPQHF
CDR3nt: TGCGCCAGCAGCCTCACCGGGACAGGGAGCAATCAGCCCCAGCATTTT

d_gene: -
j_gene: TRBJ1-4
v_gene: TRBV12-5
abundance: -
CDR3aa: CASGLGQLPATNEKLFF
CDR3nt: TGTGCTAGTGGTTTGGGACAGTTACCTGCAACTAATGAAAAACTGTTTTTT

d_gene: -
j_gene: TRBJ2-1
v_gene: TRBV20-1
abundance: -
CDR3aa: CSAAGDNEQFF
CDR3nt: TGCAGTGCTGCCGGGGACAATGAGCAGTTCTTC

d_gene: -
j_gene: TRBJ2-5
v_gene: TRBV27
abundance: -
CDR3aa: CASGPQGAHGTQYF
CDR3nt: TGTGCCAGCGGCCCCCAAGGGGCGCACGGGACCCAGTACTTC

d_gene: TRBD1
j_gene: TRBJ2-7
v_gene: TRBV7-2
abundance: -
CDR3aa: CASRYSGGTYEQYF
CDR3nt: TGTGCCAGCAGGTACTCAGGGGGAACGTACGAGCAGTACTTC

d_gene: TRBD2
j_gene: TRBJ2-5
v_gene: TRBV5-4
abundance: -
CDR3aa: CASSLGAGEETQYF
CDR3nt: TGTGCCAGCAGCTTGGGAGCGGGGGAAGAGACCCAGTACTTC

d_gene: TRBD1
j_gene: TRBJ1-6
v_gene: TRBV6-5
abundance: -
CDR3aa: CASSSWTGGSNSPLHF
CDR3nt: TGTGCCAGCAGTTCTTGGACAGGGGGTTCTAATTCACCCCTCCACTTT

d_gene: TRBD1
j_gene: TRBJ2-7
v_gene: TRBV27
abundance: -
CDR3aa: CASSHRGPYEQYF
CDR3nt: TGTGCCAGCAGCCACAGGGGCCCCTACGAGCAGTACTTC

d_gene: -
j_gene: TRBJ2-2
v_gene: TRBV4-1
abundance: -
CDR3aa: CASSQGQANTGELFF
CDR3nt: TGCGCCAGCAGCCAAGGACAGGCGAACACCGGGGAGCTGTTTTTT

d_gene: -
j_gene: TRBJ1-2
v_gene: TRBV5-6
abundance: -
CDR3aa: CASSSTLQGNYGYTF
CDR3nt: TGTGCCAGCAGCTCTACCCTCCAGGGCAACTATGGCTACACCTTC

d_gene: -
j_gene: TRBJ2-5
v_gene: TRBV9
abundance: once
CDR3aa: CASSLTPETQYF
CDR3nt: TGTGCCAGCAGCCTCACACCAGAGACCCAGTACTTC

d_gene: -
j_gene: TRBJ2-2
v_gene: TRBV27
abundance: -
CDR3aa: CATLSAGLTGELFF
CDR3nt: TGTGCCACCTTATCTGCGGGGCTCACCGGGGAGCTGTTTTTT

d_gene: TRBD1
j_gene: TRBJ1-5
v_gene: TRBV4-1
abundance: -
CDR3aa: CASSPRDSSWPQHF
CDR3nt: TGCGCCAGCAGCCCCCGGGACAGTAGCTGGCCCCAGCATTTT

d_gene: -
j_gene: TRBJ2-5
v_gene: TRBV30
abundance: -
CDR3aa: CAWEEGRQETQYF
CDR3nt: TGTGCCTGGGAGGAGGGTCGGCAAGAGACCCAGTACTTC

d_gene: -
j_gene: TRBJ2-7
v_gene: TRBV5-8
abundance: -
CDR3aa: CASSLVLGAVKNEQYF
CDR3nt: TGTGCCAGCAGCTTGGTGCTAGGGGCAGTGAAAAACGAGCAGTACTTC

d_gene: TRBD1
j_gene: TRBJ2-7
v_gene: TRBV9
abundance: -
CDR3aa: CASSVPRQGGSYEQYF
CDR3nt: TGTGCCAGCAGCGTGCCACGACAGGGGGGGTCCTACGAGCAGTACTTC

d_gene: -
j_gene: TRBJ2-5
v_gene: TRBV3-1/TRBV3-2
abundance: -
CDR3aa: CASSQVKETQYF
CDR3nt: TGTGCCAGCAGCCAAGTTAAAGAGACCCAGTACTTC

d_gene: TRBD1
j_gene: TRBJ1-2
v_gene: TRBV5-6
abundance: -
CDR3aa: CASSLGTETNYGYTF
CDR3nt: TGTGCCAGCAGCCTAGGGACAGAGACCAACTATGGCTACACCTTC

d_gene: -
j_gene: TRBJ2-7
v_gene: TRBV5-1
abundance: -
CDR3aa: CASNRDSDPYEQYF
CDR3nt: TGCGCCAGCAACCGGGACTCGGACCCCTACGAGCAGTACTTC

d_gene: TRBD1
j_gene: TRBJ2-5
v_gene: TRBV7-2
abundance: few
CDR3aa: CASSLVGTGGRETQYF
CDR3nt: TGTGCCAGCAGCTTAGTGGGGACAGGGGGCCGGGAGACCCAGTACTTC

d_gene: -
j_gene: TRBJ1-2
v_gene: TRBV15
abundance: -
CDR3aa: CATRGFRVGGYTF
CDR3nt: TGTGCCACCAGGGGTTTCAGGGTGGGTGGCTACACCTTC

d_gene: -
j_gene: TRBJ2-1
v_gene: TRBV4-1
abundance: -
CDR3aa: CASSQGQVSYNEQFF
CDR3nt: TGCGCCAGCAGCCAAGGACAGGTCTCCTACAATGAGCAGTTCTTC

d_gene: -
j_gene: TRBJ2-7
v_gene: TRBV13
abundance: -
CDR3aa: CASSIQGRHEQYF
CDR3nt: TGTGCCAGCAGCATTCAGGGGCGGCACGAGCAGTACTTC

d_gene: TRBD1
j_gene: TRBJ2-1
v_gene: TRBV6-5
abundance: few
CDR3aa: CASSTRTGKNEQFF
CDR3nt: TGTGCCAGCAGTACGCGGACAGGGAAGAATGAGCAGTTCTTC

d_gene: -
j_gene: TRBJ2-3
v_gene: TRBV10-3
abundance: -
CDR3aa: CAIKTFDRGYTDTQYF
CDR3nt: TGTGCCATCAAGACCTTTGACCGGGGGTATACAGATACGCAGTATTTT

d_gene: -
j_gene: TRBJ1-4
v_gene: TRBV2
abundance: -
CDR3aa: CASSDAGRKLFF
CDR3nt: TGTGCCAGCAGTGATGCAGGGAGGAAACTGTTTTTT

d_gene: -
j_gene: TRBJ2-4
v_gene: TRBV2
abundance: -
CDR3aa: CASSDLAIVAKNIQYF
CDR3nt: TGTGCCAGCAGTGATCTTGCAATAGTAGCCAAAAACATTCAGTACTTC

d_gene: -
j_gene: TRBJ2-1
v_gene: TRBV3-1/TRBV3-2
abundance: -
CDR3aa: CASSLYNEQFF
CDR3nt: TGTGCCAGCAGCTTATACAATGAGCAGTTCTTC

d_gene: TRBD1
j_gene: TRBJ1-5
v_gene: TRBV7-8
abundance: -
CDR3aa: CASSQLVGDRSNQPQHF
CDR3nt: TGTGCCAGCAGCCAACTAGTTGGGGACAGAAGCAATCAGCCCCAGCATTTT

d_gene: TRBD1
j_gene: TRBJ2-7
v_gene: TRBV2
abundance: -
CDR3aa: CASTGAATGGYEQYF
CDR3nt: TGTGCCAGCACGGGGGCCGCGACAGGGGGGTACGAGCAGTACTTC

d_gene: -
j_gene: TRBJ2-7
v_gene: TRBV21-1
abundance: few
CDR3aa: CASSKDSHEQYF
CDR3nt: TGTGCCAGCAGCAAAGATAGTCACGAGCAGTACTTC

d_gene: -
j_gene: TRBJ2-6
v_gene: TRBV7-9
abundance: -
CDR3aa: CASEQQVSGANVLTF
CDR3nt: TGTGCCAGCGAACAACAGGTCTCTGGGGCCAACGTCCTGACTTTC

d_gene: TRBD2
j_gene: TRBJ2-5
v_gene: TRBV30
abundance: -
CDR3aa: CAWSSGLAGQETQYF
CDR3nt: TGTGCCTGGAGTTCGGGACTAGCGGGGCAAGAGACCCAGTACTTC

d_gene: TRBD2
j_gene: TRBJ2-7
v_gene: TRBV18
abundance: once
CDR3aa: CASSRTSRGGEQYF
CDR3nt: TGTGCCAGCTCTCGGACTAGCCGAGGCGGCGAGCAGTACTTC

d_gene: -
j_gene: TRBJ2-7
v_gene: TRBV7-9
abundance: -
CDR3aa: CASSLDSVTYEQYF
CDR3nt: TGTGCCAGCAGCCTAGACTCGGTCACCTACGAGCAGTACTTC

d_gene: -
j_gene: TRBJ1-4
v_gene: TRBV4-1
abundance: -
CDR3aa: CASSQEGTQKLFF
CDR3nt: TGCGCCAGCAGCCAAGAGGGGACTCAAAAACTGTTTTTT

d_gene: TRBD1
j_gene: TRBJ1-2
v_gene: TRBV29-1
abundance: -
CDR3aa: CSVGDRLDGYTF
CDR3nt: TGCAGCGTTGGGGACAGGTTGGATGGCTACACCTTC

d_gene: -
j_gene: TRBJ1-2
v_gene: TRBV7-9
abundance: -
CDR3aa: CASSGISGEAYGYTF
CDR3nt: TGTGCCAGCAGCGGCATTAGCGGGGAGGCTTATGGCTACACCTTC

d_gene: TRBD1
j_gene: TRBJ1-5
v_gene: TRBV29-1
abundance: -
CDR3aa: CSVRQGRNQPQHF
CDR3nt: TGCAGCGTGAGACAGGGCCGCAATCAGCCCCAGCATTTT

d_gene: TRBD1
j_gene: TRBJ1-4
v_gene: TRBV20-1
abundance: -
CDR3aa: CSASLGQGEKLFF
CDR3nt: TGCAGTGCTAGTTTGGGACAGGGTGAAAAACTGTTTTTT

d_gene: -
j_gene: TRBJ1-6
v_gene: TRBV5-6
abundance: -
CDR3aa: CASSDYRDYNSPLHF
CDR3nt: TGTGCCAGCAGCGACTACAGGGACTATAATTCACCCCTCCACTTT